This TCR beta chain was sequenced for a study of human T cells and chemical hapten exposure. Study-level information: Recorded diagnoses among the mostly female patients were alopecia areata, totalis or universalis.

As to time point: patch test 3, about 24 weeks after DPC sensitization. Noted treatment: therapeutic diphenylcyclopropenone sensitization with weekly scalp DPC. Staff drew blood before applying each patch test. Blood, whole and unfractionated, served as the source for total RNA extraction. TCRdb reprocessed the RACE reads with MiXCR, giving one entry per CDR3 protein. The data hold roughly 84,000 distinct CDR3 sequences, with 9.5% to 14% observed a single time. This clonotype was recorded a few times. This CDR3 spans 12 amino acids. Germline lookup yields CDR1 KGHDR and CDR2 SFDVKD. The V and J ends lost 5 bases and 13 bases, in that order; junction bases with no gene match: 4.

Sequencing used whole blood, obtained in connection with sensitization to the hapten diphenylcyclopropenone (DPC). The receptor was isolated from a woman aged 45-60 years with alopecia areata. Some clones in this sample may be carry-over from other donors' samples. This chain connects TRBV24-1 to TRBJ2-6, with TRBD1 matching over 7 bases. CDR3 nucleotide sequence: TGTGCCACCAGTGTGACAGGGCGAGTCCTGACTTTC. Translation gives CATSVTGRVLTF.